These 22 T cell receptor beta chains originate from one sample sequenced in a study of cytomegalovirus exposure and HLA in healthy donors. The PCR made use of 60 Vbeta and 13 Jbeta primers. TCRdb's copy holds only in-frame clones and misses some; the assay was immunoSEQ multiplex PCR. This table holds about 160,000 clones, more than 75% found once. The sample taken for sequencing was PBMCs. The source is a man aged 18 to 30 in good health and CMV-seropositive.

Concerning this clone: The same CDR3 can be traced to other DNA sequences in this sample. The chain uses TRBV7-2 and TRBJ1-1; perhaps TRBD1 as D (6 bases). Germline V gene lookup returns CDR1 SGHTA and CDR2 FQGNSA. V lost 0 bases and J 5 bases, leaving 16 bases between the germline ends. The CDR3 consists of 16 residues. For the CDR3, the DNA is TGTGCCAGCAGCTTAGCCAACGGGGGGCACGGGACTGAAGCTTTCTTT. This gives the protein CASSLANGGHGTEAFF.

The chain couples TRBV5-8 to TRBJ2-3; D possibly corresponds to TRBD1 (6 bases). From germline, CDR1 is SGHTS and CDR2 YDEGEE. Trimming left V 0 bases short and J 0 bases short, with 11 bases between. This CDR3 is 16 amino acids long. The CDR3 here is CASSLAVGGSTDTQYF. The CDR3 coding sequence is TGTGCCAGCAGCTTGGCGGTAGGGGGTAGCACAGATACGCAGTATTTT.

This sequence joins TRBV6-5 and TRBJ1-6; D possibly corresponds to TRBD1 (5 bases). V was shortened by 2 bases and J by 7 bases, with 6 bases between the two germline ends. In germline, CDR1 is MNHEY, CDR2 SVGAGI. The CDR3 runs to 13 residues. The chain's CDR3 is CASSYPGNSPLHF. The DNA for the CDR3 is TGTGCCAGCAGTTACCCAGGGAATTCACCCCTCCACTTT.

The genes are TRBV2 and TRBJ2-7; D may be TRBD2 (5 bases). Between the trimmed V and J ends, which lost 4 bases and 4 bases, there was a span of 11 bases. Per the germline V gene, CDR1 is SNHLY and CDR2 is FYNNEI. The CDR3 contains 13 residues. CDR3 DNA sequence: TGTGCCAGCAGTGCGGGGATGGGTTACGAGCAGTACTTC. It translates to CASSAGMGYEQYF.

The CDR3, as DNA: TGTGCTAGTGGCCTGGGACTAATCAATGAGCAGTTCTTC. Protein sequence: CASGLGLINEQFF. The chain links TRBV12-5 to TRBJ2-1; the match to TRBD2 covers 7 bases. This CDR3 has 13 residues. Losses at the gene ends were 6 bases for V and 6 bases for J; bases not matched to a gene: 5. CDR1 LGHNT and CDR2 FRNRAP come from the germline V gene.

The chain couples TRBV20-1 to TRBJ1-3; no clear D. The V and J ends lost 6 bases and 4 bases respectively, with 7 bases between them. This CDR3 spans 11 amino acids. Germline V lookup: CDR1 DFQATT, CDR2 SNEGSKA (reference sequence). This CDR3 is CSASLGNTIYF. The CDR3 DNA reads TGCAGTGCGAGCTTGGGAAACACCATATATTTT.

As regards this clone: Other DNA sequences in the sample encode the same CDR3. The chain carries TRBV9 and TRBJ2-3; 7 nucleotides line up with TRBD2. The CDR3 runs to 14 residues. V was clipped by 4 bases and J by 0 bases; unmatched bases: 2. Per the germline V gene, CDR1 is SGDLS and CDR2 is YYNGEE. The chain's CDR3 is CASSPRGSTDTQYF. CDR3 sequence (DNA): TGTGCCAGCAGCCCGCGGGGGAGCACAGATACGCAGTATTTT.

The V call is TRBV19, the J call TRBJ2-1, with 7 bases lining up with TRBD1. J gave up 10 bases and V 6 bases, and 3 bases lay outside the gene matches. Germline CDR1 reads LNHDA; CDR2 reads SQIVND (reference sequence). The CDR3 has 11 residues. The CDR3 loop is CASRTGREQFF. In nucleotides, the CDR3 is TGTGCCAGTAGGACAGGGAGAGAGCAGTTCTTC.

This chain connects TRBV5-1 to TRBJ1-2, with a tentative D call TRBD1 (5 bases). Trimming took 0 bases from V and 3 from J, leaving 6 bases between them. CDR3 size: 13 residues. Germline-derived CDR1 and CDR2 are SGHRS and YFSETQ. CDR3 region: CASSLVGDYGYTF. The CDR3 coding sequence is TGCGCCAGCAGCTTGGTAGGGGACTATGGCTACACCTTC.

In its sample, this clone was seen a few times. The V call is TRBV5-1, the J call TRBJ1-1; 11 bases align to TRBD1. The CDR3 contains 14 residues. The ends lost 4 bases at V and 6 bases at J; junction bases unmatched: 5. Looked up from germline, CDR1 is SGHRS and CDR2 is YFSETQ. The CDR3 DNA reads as TGCGCCAGCAGCCTCGGACAGGGGGCGGCTGAAGCTTTCTTT. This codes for CASSLGQGAAEAFF.

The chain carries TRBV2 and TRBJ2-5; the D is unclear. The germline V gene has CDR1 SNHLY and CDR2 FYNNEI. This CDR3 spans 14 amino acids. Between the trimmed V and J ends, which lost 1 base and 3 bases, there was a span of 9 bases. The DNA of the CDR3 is TGTGCCAGCAGTGAAGAACCTATTGAAGAGACCCAGTACTTC. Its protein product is CASSEEPIEETQYF.

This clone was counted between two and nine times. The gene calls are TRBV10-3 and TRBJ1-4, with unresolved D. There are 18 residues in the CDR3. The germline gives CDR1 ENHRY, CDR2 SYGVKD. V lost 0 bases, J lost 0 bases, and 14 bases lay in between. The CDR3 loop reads CAISESMSADSTNEKLFF. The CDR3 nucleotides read TGTGCCATCAGTGAGTCGATGTCCGCGGATTCAACTAATGAAAAACTGTTTTTT.

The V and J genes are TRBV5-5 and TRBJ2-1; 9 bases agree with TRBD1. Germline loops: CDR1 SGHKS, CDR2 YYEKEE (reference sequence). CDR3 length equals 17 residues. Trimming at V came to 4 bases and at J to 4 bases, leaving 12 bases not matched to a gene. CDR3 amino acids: CASSPGLRDREYNEQFF. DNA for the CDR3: TGTGCCAGCAGCCCCGGGCTCCGGGACAGGGAATACAATGAGCAGTTCTTC.

CDR3 loop: CASSDASGGYQETQYF. The CDR3 DNA reads as TGTGCCAGCAGTGACGCTAGCGGGGGTTACCAAGAGACCCAGTACTTC. V and J are TRBV25-1 and TRBJ2-5, with TRBD2 matching over 10 bases. V gave up 3 bases and J gave up 0 bases; unmatched junction bases: 4. This CDR3 region has 16 residues. Looked up from germline, CDR1 is MGHDK and CDR2 is SYGVNS.

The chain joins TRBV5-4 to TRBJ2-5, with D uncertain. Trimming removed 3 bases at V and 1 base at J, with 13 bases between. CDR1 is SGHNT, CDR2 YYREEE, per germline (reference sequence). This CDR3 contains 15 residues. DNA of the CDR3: TGTGCCAGCAGCTCCGCGTCTAGTTCCCAAGAGACCCAGTACTTC. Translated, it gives CASSSASSSQETQYF.

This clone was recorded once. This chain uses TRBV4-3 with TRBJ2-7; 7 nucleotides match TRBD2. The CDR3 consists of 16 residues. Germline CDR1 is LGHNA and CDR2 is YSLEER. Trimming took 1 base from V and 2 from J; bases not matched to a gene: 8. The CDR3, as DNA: TGCGCCAGCAGCCAAGGAGGTAGCGGGTTCCCCTACGAGCAGTACTTC. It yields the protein CASSQGGSGFPYEQYF.

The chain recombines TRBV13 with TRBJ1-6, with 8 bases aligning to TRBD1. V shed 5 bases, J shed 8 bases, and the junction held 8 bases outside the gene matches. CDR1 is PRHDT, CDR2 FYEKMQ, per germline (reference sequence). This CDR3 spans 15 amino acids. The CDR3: CASSPPGQAYSPLHF. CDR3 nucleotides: TGTGCCAGCAGCCCACCGGGACAGGCGTATTCACCCCTCCACTTT.

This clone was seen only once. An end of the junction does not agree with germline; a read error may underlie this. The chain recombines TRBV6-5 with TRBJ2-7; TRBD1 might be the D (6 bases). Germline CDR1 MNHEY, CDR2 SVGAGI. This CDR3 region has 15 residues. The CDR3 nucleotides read TGTGCCAGCAGTTACGTGCAGGGGATCTCCAACGAGCAGTACTTC. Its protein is CASSYVQGISNEQYF.

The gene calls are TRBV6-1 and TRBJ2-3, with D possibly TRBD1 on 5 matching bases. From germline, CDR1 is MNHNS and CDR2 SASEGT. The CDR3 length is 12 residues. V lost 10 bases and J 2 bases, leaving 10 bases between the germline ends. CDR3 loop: CATDSPTDTQYF. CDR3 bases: TGTGCCACCGACAGCCCCACAGATACGCAGTATTTT.

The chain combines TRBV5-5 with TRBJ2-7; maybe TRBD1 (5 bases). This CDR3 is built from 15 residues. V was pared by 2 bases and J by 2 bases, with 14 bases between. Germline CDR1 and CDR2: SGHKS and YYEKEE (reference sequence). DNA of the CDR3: TGTGCCAGCAGCTTAGGGGCATCGTATCCCTACGAGCAGTACTTC. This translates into CASSLGASYPYEQYF.

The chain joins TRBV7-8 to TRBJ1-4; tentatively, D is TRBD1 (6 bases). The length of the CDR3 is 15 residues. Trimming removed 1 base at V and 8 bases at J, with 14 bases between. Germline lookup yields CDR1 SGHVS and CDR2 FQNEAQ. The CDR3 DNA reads TGTGCCAGCAGCTTAGTCCCGGCAGGGGTAGAAAAACTGTTTTTT. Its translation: CASSLVPAGVEKLFF.

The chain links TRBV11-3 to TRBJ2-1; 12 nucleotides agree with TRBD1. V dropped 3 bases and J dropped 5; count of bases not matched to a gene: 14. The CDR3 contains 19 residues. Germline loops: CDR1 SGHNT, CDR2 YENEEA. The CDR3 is CASSFRGQGASFLDNEQFF. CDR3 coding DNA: TGTGCCAGCAGCTTCCGGGGACAGGGGGCCAGCTTCTTGGACAATGAGCAGTTCTTC.